This paragraph reports one T cell receptor beta chain. Profiling relied on immunoSEQ multiplex PCR, and the TCRdb table lists in-frame clones only, not all of them. Here the sample spans 40,000 or so clones, roughly 79% being singletons. The CDR3 extends over 16 amino acids. V dropped 5 bases and J dropped 10; count of bases not matched to a gene: 14. CDR1 and CDR2 from the germline V gene are SGHTA and FQGNSA. The data derive from a study of T cells in localized non-small cell lung cancer. The sequencing here drew on peripheral blood mononuclear cells, taken before any cancer treatment. V and J are TRBV7-2 and TRBJ2-1; 10 bases align to TRBD2. This TCR derives from a male donor aged 60 or older with stage II lung adenocarcinoma. CDR3 region: CASSPPGLAGAGEQFF. CDR3 nucleotides: TGTGCCAGCAGCCCACCAGGGCTAGCGGGAGCGGGGGAGCAGTTCTTC.